This TCR beta chain was captured by sequencing in a study of vaccination effects on CD4 cells after COVID-19. General study findings and limits: The study got few convalescent patients and did not collect any early post-infection timepoints.

Only in-frame clones appear in the TCRdb table, and some are missing; sequencing was by immunoSEQ multiplex PCR. The profile shows fewer than 85,000 clones, around 81% of them singletons. Comment on this clone: Its antigen is as yet unknown.

In the ViraFEST assay, antigen-specific CD4+ clonotypes were identified by expansion after peptide-pool stimulation. Upon completion of 10 to 11 days in culture, CD4+ T cells were isolated. Having tested negative for nucleocapsid antibodies, the vaccine recipients showed no prior SARS-CoV-2 infection. IL-2 at 9 to 10 IU/ml and peptides at 7.5 to 10 ug/ml were added to cultured PBMC, a few million per well. The sample was CD4+ T cells from PBMCs cultured with SARS-CoV-2 spike peptides, taken before COVID-19 vaccination. The sequence was collected from a human donor who received a COVID-19 vaccine.

The CDR3 region is CASHPAFGELFF. CDR3 in DNA: TGTGCCAGTCACCCCGCCTTCGGGGAGCTGTTTTTT. The chain couples TRBV19 to TRBJ2-2; D uncertain. Per germline, CDR1 LNHDA and CDR2 SQIVND (reference sequence). Trimming removed 8 bases from V and 7 bases from J, with 11 bases in between. This CDR3 has 12 residues.